Listed here is a single T cell receptor beta chain. This record belongs to a study of blood T cell repertoires in COVID-19. Study information: T cells, B-cell-depleted T cells, or PBMCs supplied cDNA or gDNA.

The CDR3 is 15 residues long. The ends lost 4 bases at V and 2 bases at J; junction bases unmatched: 6. The germline V gene has CDR1 SGHAT and CDR2 FQNNGV. Per the authors' pipeline: Using reference gene primer amplification, nucleated cell counts were estimated. Repertoires were generated with immunoSEQ multiplex PCR, while TCRdb's copy carries only in-frame clones and drops some. For V, J and clone size, that table is used; D and trimming come from the DNA. The table shows under 70,000 clones, with 90% occurring only once. The receptor was derived from a man of 80 years or more with acute or convalescent COVID-19. Sequenced input: peripheral blood. The chain links TRBV11-2 to TRBJ2-7, with 9 bases aligning to TRBD1. The CDR3 DNA sequence: TGTGCCAGCAGCTCCCGGACAGGGGTACCCTACGAGCAGTACTTC. Translating gives CASSSRTGVPYEQYF.